Here is one TCR beta chain with its context. Its target is not known. Blood sampling took place at baseline, cycle 4 day 1, and cycle 7 day 1. Generated by immunoSEQ multiplex PCR, the TCRdb table keeps only in-frame clones and is missing some. The profile shows 25,000 to 30,000 clones, 70% to 80% of them singletons. The data belong to a study of OX40 agonist ivuxolimab in advanced cancers. Looking at the study overall: Among those treated, three patients had partial responses, one with hepatocellular carcinoma and two with cutaneous melanoma. General observations from the study: At doses 0.1 to 3.0 mg/kg, CD4+ and CD8+ clones expanded. In general, CD8+ T cells held more expanded clones than CD4+ did, on average.

The specimen was CD4+ or CD8+ T cells sorted from blood, collected in a trial of the OX40 agonist ivuxolimab. This receptor was taken from an adult with an advanced solid tumor such as melanoma, head and neck, liver or kidney cancer.

CDR3 sequence (DNA): TGCGCCAGCAGCTTGATAGCGGGATCGAATGAGCAGTTCTTC. This sequence encodes CASSLIAGSNEQFF. This chain joins TRBV5-1 and TRBJ2-1; 8 bases line up with TRBD2. In germline, CDR1 is SGHRS, CDR2 YFSETQ. With 1 base clipped from V and 7 bases from J, the junction kept 4 bases outside the gene matches. The CDR3 has 14 residues.